A selection of T cell receptor beta chains follows, all from one sample in a study of T cell responses to AZD1222 COVID-19 vaccine. Sequencing used immunoSEQ multiplex PCR; TCRdb keeps in-frame clones, though not all of them. The data hold 70,000 or so clones, with about 80% observed a single time. Sequencing used peripheral blood, obtained 28 days after the second AZD1222 dose. These receptors came from an adult who received the AZD1222 COVID-19 vaccine. Both conserved end residues are part of each CDR3. The order of the fields is CDR3 protein, CDR3 DNA, V gene, CDR3 length, D gene, clone size, J gene. The D gene is left open where the match is weak. Clone size is given for some rows only: seen once, a few or many times, or a class if the clone is expanded.

CDR3: CASSSRPGQPKNTEAFF
DNA: TGTGCCAGTAGTTCGAGACCGGGACAACCAAAGAACACTGAAGCTTTCTTT
V: TRBV19
length: 17
D: .
size: .
J: TRBJ1-1

CDR3: CASSPTRTYEQYF
DNA: TGTGCCAGCAGCCCTACTAGGACGTACGAGCAGTACTTC
V: TRBV7-2
length: 13
D: .
size: .
J: TRBJ2-7

CDR3: CASSRDRGVGTEAFF
DNA: TGTGCCAGCAGCCGGGACAGGGGAGTTGGCACTGAAGCTTTCTTT
V: TRBV5-4
length: 15
D: TRBD1
size: once
J: TRBJ1-1

CDR3: CASSEGQFNSPLHF
DNA: TGTGCCAGCAGTGAGGGGCAGTTTAATTCACCCCTCCACTTT
V: TRBV2
length: 14
D: .
size: .
J: TRBJ1-6

CDR3: CASSPYFPPRGGSYTF
DNA: TGTGCCAGCAGCCCTTATTTCCCTCCCCGGGGAGGGAGCTACACCTTC
V: TRBV7-9
length: 16
D: .
size: .
J: TRBJ1-2

CDR3: CASSLDPGGNQPQHF
DNA: TGTGCCAGCAGCTTAGATCCGGGAGGCAATCAGCCCCAGCATTTT
V: TRBV7-6
length: 15
D: .
size: .
J: TRBJ1-5

CDR3: CASSHPDRGPGELFF
DNA: TGTGCCAGCAGCCACCCGGACAGGGGGCCCGGGGAGCTGTTTTTT
V: TRBV5-4
length: 15
D: TRBD1
size: .
J: TRBJ2-2

CDR3: CASSQDRGQGNSPLHF
DNA: TGTGCCAGCAGCCAAGATCGGGGGCAAGGCAATTCACCCCTCCACTTT
V: TRBV14
length: 16
D: .
size: .
J: TRBJ1-6

CDR3: CASSPALRGNTIYF
DNA: TGTGCCAGCAGTCCTGCCCTACGGGGAAACACCATATATTTT
V: TRBV25-1
length: 14
D: .
size: .
J: TRBJ1-3

CDR3: CAAADRAVYEQYF
DNA: TGTGCCGCGGCGGACAGAGCAGTCTACGAGCAGTACTTC
V: TRBV10-3
length: 13
D: .
size: .
J: TRBJ2-7

CDR3: CASSLLRPHDGELFF
DNA: TGCGCCAGCAGCTTGCTCAGGCCCCACGACGGGGAGCTGTTTTTT
V: TRBV5-1
length: 15
D: .
size: .
J: TRBJ2-2

CDR3: CASGLLQVPYGYTF
DNA: TGTGCTAGTGGTTTGTTACAGGTTCCTTATGGCTACACCTTC
V: TRBV12-5
length: 14
D: .
size: once
J: TRBJ1-2

CDR3: CASPAGETQYF
DNA: TGTGCCAGCCCAGCTGGCGAGACCCAGTACTTC
V: TRBV2
length: 11
D: .
size: .
J: TRBJ2-5

CDR3: CASSLGDSLRVQYF
DNA: TGTGCCAGCAGCTTAGGGGACAGTCTAAGGGTGCAGTACTTC
V: TRBV7-9
length: 14
D: TRBD1
size: .
J: TRBJ2-7

CDR3: CASSLLRTDTEAFF
DNA: TGTGCCAGCAGCTTACTCAGGACTGACACTGAAGCTTTCTTT
V: TRBV7-9
length: 14
D: .
size: .
J: TRBJ1-1

CDR3: CASSQDPSTNYGYTF
DNA: TGCGCCAGCAGCCAAGATCCCAGCACTAACTATGGCTACACCTTC
V: TRBV4-3
length: 15
D: .
size: .
J: TRBJ1-2

CDR3: CAISTGVAKNIQYF
DNA: TGTGCCATCAGTACAGGGGTAGCCAAAAACATTCAGTACTTC
V: TRBV10-3
length: 14
D: TRBD1
size: .
J: TRBJ2-4

CDR3: CASTRTGKNEQFF
DNA: TGTGCCAGCACCCGGACAGGGAAGAATGAGCAGTTCTTC
V: TRBV6-5
length: 13
D: TRBD1
size: .
J: TRBJ2-1

CDR3: CASSRAVHNSPLHF
DNA: TGTGCCAGCAGCCGGGCCGTCCATAATTCACCCCTCCACTTT
V: TRBV7-9
length: 14
D: .
size: .
J: TRBJ1-6

CDR3: CASSYRVNTGELFF
DNA: TGTGCCAGTAGCTACAGGGTTAACACCGGGGAGCTGTTTTTT
V: TRBV19
length: 14
D: .
size: .
J: TRBJ2-2

CDR3: CASSFGVSGANVLTF
DNA: TGTGCCAGCAGCTTCGGGGTCTCTGGGGCCAACGTCCTGACTTTC
V: TRBV5-4
length: 15
D: .
size: .
J: TRBJ2-6

CDR3: CASSFQGKVSYNSPLHF
DNA: TGCGCCAGCAGCTTTCAGGGGAAGGTGTCCTATAATTCACCCCTCCACTTT
V: TRBV5-1
length: 17
D: .
size: few
J: TRBJ1-6

CDR3: CASSSRLDGNNEQFF
DNA: TGTGCCAGCTCATCCCGACTAGACGGAAACAATGAGCAGTTCTTC
V: TRBV18
length: 15
D: .
size: .
J: TRBJ2-1

CDR3: CASSPPATETQYF
DNA: TGCGCCAGCAGCCCACCCGCCACGGAGACCCAGTACTTC
V: TRBV5-1
length: 13
D: .
size: .
J: TRBJ2-5

CDR3: CASRPRQSNIQYF
DNA: TGTGCCAGTAGACCCCGACAGTCCAACATTCAGTACTTC
V: TRBV19
length: 13
D: .
size: few
J: TRBJ2-4

CDR3: CASTMTSGAIYNEQFF
DNA: TGTGCCAGCACTATGACTAGCGGGGCGATATACAATGAGCAGTTCTTC
V: TRBV2
length: 16
D: TRBD2
size: once
J: TRBJ2-1

CDR3: CASSIQAGGTEAFF
DNA: TGTGCCAGCAGCATCCAGGCTGGAGGCACTGAAGCTTTCTTT
V: TRBV9
length: 14
D: .
size: .
J: TRBJ1-1

CDR3: CASSLALAGEGDTQYF
DNA: TGTGCCAGCAGCCTGGCCCTAGCGGGAGAGGGAGATACGCAGTATTTT
V: TRBV5-4
length: 16
D: TRBD2
size: once
J: TRBJ2-3

CDR3: CASSQSPSTDTQYF
DNA: TGTGCCAGCAGCCAATCCCCCAGCACAGATACGCAGTATTTT
V: TRBV4-2
length: 14
D: .
size: .
J: TRBJ2-3

CDR3: CSVMTGDEQYF
DNA: TGCAGCGTAATGACAGGGGACGAGCAGTACTTC
V: TRBV29-1
length: 11
D: TRBD1
size: .
J: TRBJ2-7

CDR3: CAWSVMSGNSPLHF
DNA: TGTGCCTGGAGTGTAATGTCAGGGAATTCACCCCTCCACTTT
V: TRBV30
length: 14
D: .
size: .
J: TRBJ1-6

CDR3: CATHLSNQPQHF
DNA: TGTGCCACCCATCTTAGCAATCAGCCCCAGCATTTT
V: TRBV28
length: 12
D: .
size: .
J: TRBJ1-5

CDR3: CASSLVTGGNEKLFF
DNA: TGCGCCAGCAGCTTGGTAACGGGCGGCAATGAAAAACTGTTTTTT
V: TRBV5-1
length: 15
D: .
size: .
J: TRBJ1-4

CDR3: CASASSGTGFWYGYTF
DNA: TGTGCCAGCGCCTCTTCCGGGACAGGGTTTTGGTATGGCTACACCTTC
V: TRBV25-1
length: 16
D: TRBD1
size: .
J: TRBJ1-2

CDR3: CASSAGTGEYYEQYF
DNA: TGTGCCAGCAGCGCCGGGACAGGGGAATACTACGAGCAGTACTTC
V: TRBV5-4
length: 15
D: TRBD1
size: .
J: TRBJ2-7

CDR3: CASSQLITSGQRGSETQYF
DNA: TGTGCCAGCAGCCAACTGATAACCTCGGGACAGAGGGGTTCAGAGACCCAGTACTTC
V: TRBV7-2
length: 19
D: TRBD1
size: few
J: TRBJ2-5

CDR3: CASSIGYQSSYEQYF
DNA: TGCGCCAGCAGCATTGGGTACCAGAGCTCCTACGAGCAGTACTTC
V: TRBV5-1
length: 15
D: .
size: .
J: TRBJ2-7

CDR3: CAWSVMRISGNTIYF
DNA: TGTGCCTGGAGTGTGATGAGGATCTCTGGAAACACCATATATTTT
V: TRBV30
length: 15
D: .
size: .
J: TRBJ1-3

CDR3: CASSLNGGAETQYF
DNA: TGTGCCAGCAGCCTGAACGGGGGGGCCGAGACCCAGTACTTC
V: TRBV5-8
length: 14
D: TRBD2
size: .
J: TRBJ2-5

CDR3: CAISESGRSTEAFF
DNA: TGTGCCATCAGTGAGTCCGGAAGGAGCACTGAAGCTTTCTTT
V: TRBV10-3
length: 14
D: .
size: few
J: TRBJ1-1

CDR3: CASSLGQETYNSPLHF
DNA: TGTGCCAGCAGCTTGGGACAGGAAACCTATAATTCACCCCTCCACTTT
V: TRBV5-6
length: 16
D: .
size: .
J: TRBJ1-6

CDR3: CASSSPGQRATEAFF
DNA: TGTGCCAGCAGTTCCCCGGGACAACGGGCCACTGAAGCTTTCTTT
V: TRBV28
length: 15
D: .
size: .
J: TRBJ1-1

CDR3: CASSDGADYTF
DNA: TGTGCCAGCAGCGACGGCGCGGACTACACCTTC
V: TRBV7-9
length: 11
D: .
size: .
J: TRBJ1-2

CDR3: CARRGLAGYNEQFF
DNA: TGTGCCAGAAGGGGGCTAGCGGGGTACAATGAGCAGTTCTTC
V: TRBV5-3
length: 14
D: TRBD2
size: .
J: TRBJ2-1

CDR3: CASSRDSKNTEAFF
DNA: TGTGCCAGCTCACGGGACAGCAAGAACACTGAAGCTTTCTTT
V: TRBV18
length: 14
D: TRBD1
size: .
J: TRBJ1-1

CDR3: CASSPSGTRYGYGYTF
DNA: TGTGCCAGCAGTCCGTCGGGGACAAGGTATGGCTATGGCTACACCTTC
V: TRBV6-2/TRBV6-3
length: 16
D: .
size: .
J: TRBJ1-2

CDR3: CASARGQLYMNTEAFF
DNA: TGTGCCAGTGCGCGAGGACAGTTATACATGAACACTGAAGCTTTCTTT
V: TRBV19
length: 16
D: .
size: .
J: TRBJ1-1